The present TCR beta chain was sequenced within a study of shared clonotypes between healthy human individuals. How the authors handled the data: Filtering differed, since immunoSEQ gave only junction sequences and no quality scores. Only in-frame clones appear in the TCRdb table, and some are missing; sequencing was by immunoSEQ multiplex PCR. The V and J calls and clone size were taken over from that table, and D and trimming were inferred from the DNA. The sample records about 1.5 million clones, 95% to 99% being singletons. Turning to this clone: No antigen is known for it.

Study-level findings and limits: Clonotype sharing across a few donors was observed for about 4.8% of naive CD4 clonotypes.

Naive CD4+ cells were CD45RA-selected; the remaining cells were memory. Sample: naive CD4+ T cells sorted from blood. Subset of the sample: CD45RA+ positively selected. This TCR was recovered from a man aged 25-40 years in good health.

The DNA for the CDR3 is TGTGCCAGCAGTTTTTCAACAGGGAGGAACACCGGGGAGCTGTTTTTT. Protein sequence: CASSFSTGRNTGELFF. This chain joins TRBV28 and TRBJ2-2; possible D gene TRBD1, 6 bases. CDR1 MDHEN and CDR2 SYDVKM come from the germline V gene. The V end was cut by 3 bases, the J end by 1 base, with 12 bases between. The length of the CDR3 is 16 residues. Filled out from reference TRBV28 and TRBJ2-2, the complete variable domain reads DVKVTQSSRYLVKRTGEKVFLECVQDMDHENMFWYRQDPGLGLRLIYFSYDVKMKEKGDIPEGYSVSREKKERFSLILESASTNQTSMYLCASSFSTGRNTGELFFGEGSRLTVL.